This T cell receptor beta chain was sequenced during a study of blood T cells in healthy people across ages. Study conclusions and caveats: Diversity of TCR beta correlated strongly with naive T cell percentage.

The V gene's germline CDR1 is DFQATT and CDR2 SNEGSKA (reference sequence). The length of the CDR3 is 13 residues. Trimming left V 2 bases short and J 2 bases short, with 10 bases between. Together with a sample-barcoded 5' primer, a J-beta primer mix was included in a second PCR lasting roughly 6 to 12 cycles. TCRdb itself ran the 5' RACE reads through MiXCR, one entry per CDR3 protein. There are about 1,800,000 distinct CDR3 sequences in the sample; about 28% occur only once, and about 8% lies in the top ten. This clonotype has just a few counts. As yet, its antigen is unknown. This chain uses TRBV20-1 with TRBJ2-7; D may match TRBD1 or TRBD2 (5 bases each). The sequenced sample consisted of blood. This sequence was found in a woman aged 25 to 39 in good health. For the CDR3, the DNA is TGCAGTGCTAGACCCCGGGGCACCTACGAGCAGTACTTC. Encoded protein: CSARPRGTYEQYF.